This T cell receptor (beta chain) was recovered during a study of T cells in Graves' hyperthyroidism and ophthalmopathy. This clonotype was counted a few times. The CDR3 is 12 amino acids. With 3 bases removed from V and 6 bases from J, the gap between germline ends came to 5 bases. CDR1 and CDR2 (germline): LGHDT, YNNKEL (reference sequence). Amplification targeted TCR beta CDR3 regions from RNA transcripts. Using the HTBI primer set, a first-round RT-PCR was run on the TCR CDR3. TCRdb reprocessed the multiplex PCR reads via MiXCR and lists one record per CDR3 protein. The sample has around 530,000 distinct CDR3 sequences; about 15% are singletons.

The material sequenced was blood. This TCR came from a woman in her late teens or twenties with Graves' ophthalmopathy. The rearrangement links TRBV3-1 to TRBJ2-2; D ambiguous. CDR3 loop: CASSQSPGELFF. DNA for the CDR3: TGTGCCAGCAGCCAGTCGCCCGGGGAGCTGTTTTTT.